The clone carrying this TCR beta chain was recorded at least ten times. The antigen remains unidentified. Samples came from axillary lymph nodes draining the breast cancer. The germline gives CDR1 LNHDA, CDR2 SQIVND (reference sequence). The CDR3 has 16 residues. The V and J ends lost 4 bases and 0 bases respectively, with 10 bases between them. These data belong to a study of breast tumors, draining lymph nodes, adjacent tissues. Findings and limits, study-wide: The data were judged consistent with most tumor T cells coming from lymph node and expanding in tumor. Compared with lymph nodes, tumors were less diverse; compared with nontumor tissue, more.

TCRdb fed the multiplex PCR reads into MiXCR, producing one record per CDR3 protein. The table lists approximately 180,000 distinct CDR3 sequences, about 30% of them singletons, with more than 3.5% in the top ten. Source material: axillary lymph node tissue. The chain combines TRBV19 with TRBJ1-6, with D uncertain. This receptor was taken from a female donor with breast cancer. Some clones in this sample may be carry-over from other donors' samples. For the CDR3, the DNA is TGTGCCAGTAGTAATCGTCTAAGCTCCTATAATTCACCCCTCCACTTT. Protein sequence: CASSNRLSSYNSPLHF.